This T cell receptor beta chain stems from a study of Ad26.COV2.S vaccination and SARS-CoV-2 variants. Findings and limits, study-wide: The TCR breadth and depth analyses may have understated or missed part of the total T cell responses.

Some clones are missing from TCRdb's copy, which holds only in-frame ones; the method was immunoSEQ multiplex PCR. The table lists about 140,000 clones, about nine tenths of them singletons. The germline CDR1 and CDR2 sequences are LGHDT and YNNKEL (reference sequence). V trimming: 10 bases; J trimming: 0 bases; junction bases outside the gene matches: 9. The CDR3 has 15 amino acids. Notes on this clone: The antigen is unknown.

The TCR originated in a human donor who had recovered from COVID-19. This chain uses TRBV3-1 (or the pseudogene TRBV3-2) with TRBJ2-5; 9 nucleotides agree with TRBD2. This sample comprised peripheral blood, obtained after recovery from COVID-19. Written as DNA, the CDR3 is TGTGCCACGGGACTAGCCGGGCATAACCAAGAGACCCAGTACTTC. Translation: CATGLAGHNQETQYF.